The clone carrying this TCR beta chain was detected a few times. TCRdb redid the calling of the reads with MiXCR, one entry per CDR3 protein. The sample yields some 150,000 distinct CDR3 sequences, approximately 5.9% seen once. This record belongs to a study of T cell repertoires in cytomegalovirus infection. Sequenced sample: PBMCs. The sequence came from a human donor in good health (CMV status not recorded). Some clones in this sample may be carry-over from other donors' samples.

This chain's CDR3 is CSADQGVSSYNSPLHF. DNA of the CDR3: TGCAGCGCCGATCAGGGGGTGAGCTCCTATAATTCACCCCTCCACTTT. This chain uses TRBV29-1 with TRBJ1-6, with 7 bases fitting TRBD1. This CDR3 has 16 residues. The V and J ends lost 7 bases and 0 bases, in that order; junction bases with no gene match: 9. The germline V gene encodes CDR1 SQVTM and CDR2 ANQGSEA.